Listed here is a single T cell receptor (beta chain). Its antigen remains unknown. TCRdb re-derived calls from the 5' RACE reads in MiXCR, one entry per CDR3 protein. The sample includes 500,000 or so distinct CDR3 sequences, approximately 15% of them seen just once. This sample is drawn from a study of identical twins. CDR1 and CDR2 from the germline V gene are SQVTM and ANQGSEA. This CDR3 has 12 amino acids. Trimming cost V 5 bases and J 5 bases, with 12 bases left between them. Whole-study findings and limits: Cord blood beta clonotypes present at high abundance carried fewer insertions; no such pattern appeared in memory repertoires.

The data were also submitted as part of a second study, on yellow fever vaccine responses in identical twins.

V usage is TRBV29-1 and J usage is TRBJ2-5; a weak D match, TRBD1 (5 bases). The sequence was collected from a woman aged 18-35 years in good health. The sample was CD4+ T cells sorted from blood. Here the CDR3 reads CSVYQGSETQYF. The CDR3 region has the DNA TGCAGCGTTTATCAGGGTTCGGAGACCCAGTACTTC.